The 28 T cell receptor beta chains reported below all come from one sample, sequenced in a study of CD8+ T cells in alopecia areata. As the sequencing template, cDNA was produced by extracting RNA and reverse transcribing it. Using immunoSEQ multiplex PCR, the repertoire was profiled, and TCRdb retains in-frame clones only, with some absent. The sample includes about 180,000 clones, approximately 70% of them seen just once. Sample: CD8+ T cells sorted from blood, taken at week 0. These receptors originate from a human donor with alopecia areata.

The chain recombines TRBV5-1 with TRBJ1-5; D is perhaps TRBD1 (5 bases). The CDR3 is 16 residues long. Per the germline V gene, CDR1 is SGHRS and CDR2 is YFSETQ. V lost 0 bases and J lost 0, with 10 bases in between. This CDR3 is CASSLDGTNSNQPQHF. CDR3 DNA: TGCGCCAGCAGCTTGGACGGGACTAATAGCAATCAGCCCCAGCATTTT.

V and J are TRBV6-5 and TRBJ2-7, with TRBD2 matching over 7 bases. With 6 bases clipped from V and 0 bases from J, the junction kept 8 bases outside the gene matches. CDR1 and CDR2 (germline): MNHEY, SVGAGI. The CDR3 is 15 amino acids. CDR3 nucleotides: TGTGCCAGCAGGCAACTCGGGGGGAGCTCCTACGAGCAGTACTTC. Translated: CASRQLGGSSYEQYF.

The rearrangement links TRBV5-1 to TRBJ2-5, with TRBD1 matching over 10 bases. Trimming at V came to 3 bases and at J to 5 bases, leaving 4 bases not matched to a gene. The CDR3 consists of 14 residues. CDR1 is SGHRS, CDR2 YFSETQ, per germline. The DNA of the CDR3 is TGCGCCAGCAGCTGGACAGGGGGGGACGAGACCCAGTACTTC. Translation: CASSWTGGDETQYF.

V is TRBV13 and J is TRBJ1-2; D is perhaps TRBD1 (6 bases). CDR3 length: 15 residues. With 5 bases removed from V and 8 bases from J, the gap between germline ends came to 21 bases. Germline loops: CDR1 PRHDT, CDR2 FYEKMQ (reference sequence). CDR3 nucleotides: TGTGCCAGCAGCCTAAACAGGGCCCCGACGGGGGGCTACACCTTC. It encodes CASSLNRAPTGGYTF.

This clone has just a few counts. The genes are TRBV4-2 and TRBJ2-2; no reliable D call. Germline V lookup: CDR1 LGHNA, CDR2 YNFKEQ. The CDR3 loop spans 17 amino acids. V was trimmed by 0 bases and J by 0 bases, leaving 11 bases between them. CDR3 sequence: CASSQDYDGSNTGELFF. The CDR3 bases are TGTGCCAGCAGCCAAGATTACGACGGATCGAACACCGGGGAGCTGTTTTTT.

CDR3 amino acids: CASSYERIYSNQPQHF. The CDR3 nucleotides are TGTGCCAGCAGTTACGAGAGGATCTATAGCAATCAGCCCCAGCATTTT. The V gene is TRBV6-6, the J gene TRBJ1-5; D unresolved. The CDR3 has 16 residues. The germline CDR1 and CDR2 sequences are MNHNY and SVGAGI (reference sequence). Trimming took off 2 bases at V and 0 bases at J, with 11 bases between the two ends.

The rearrangement uses TRBV9 and TRBJ2-1; D uncertain. Per germline, CDR1 SGDLS and CDR2 YYNGEE. The V end was cut by 3 bases, the J end by 6 bases, with 16 bases between. This CDR3 has 15 residues. The CDR3 bases are TGTGCCAGCAGCGAAGACGAGAATGTGGGCAATGAGCAGTTCTTC. Its protein is CASSEDENVGNEQFF.

The DNA of the CDR3 is TGTGCCAGCAGCGACAGGGGAAACATTCAGTACTTC. It yields the protein CASSDRGNIQYF. J is TRBJ2-4 and V is TRBV9; 7 bases agree with TRBD1. CDR1 is SGDLS and CDR2 is YYNGEE in the germline V gene. With V trimmed by 3 bases and J by 6 bases, 0 bases remained unmatched. This CDR3 is built from 12 residues.

In its sample, this clone was seen once. The chain joins TRBV2 to TRBJ1-5, with D maybe TRBD1 (6 bases). CDR3 length: 11 residues. Germline assignment: CDR1 SNHLY and CDR2 FYNNEI. V was cut by 3 bases and J by 16 bases, with 13 bases left in between. In DNA, the CDR3 is TGTGCCAGCAGTGAGGGGGACACTTTCCATTTT. Encoded protein: CASSEGDTFHF.

The count of this clone is one. The chain links TRBV7-2 to TRBJ1-3; 9 nucleotides match TRBD1. Unmatched junction bases numbered 6, after V lost 5 bases and J lost 7 bases. The V gene's germline CDR1 is SGHTA and CDR2 FQGNSA. CDR3 size: 14 residues. DNA of the CDR3: TGTGCCAGCAGCACTGGGACAGGGAGGAACACCATATATTTT. Its protein product is CASSTGTGRNTIYF.

V gene TRBV14 combines with J gene TRBJ2-1; 9 nucleotides line up with TRBD1. The germline gives CDR1 SGHDN, CDR2 FVKESK. With V trimmed by 1 base and J by 5 bases, 6 bases remained unmatched. The CDR3 extends over 16 amino acids. The CDR3 coding sequence is TGTGCCAGCAGCCAAGTTTTCGGGACAGGGAACAATGAGCAGTTCTTC. Amino acids: CASSQVFGTGNNEQFF.

This sequence joins TRBV15 and TRBJ2-7; 8 bases are a match to TRBD1. Germline loops: CDR1 LNHNV, CDR2 YYDKDF (reference sequence). The ends lost 0 bases at V and 4 bases at J; junction bases unmatched: 8. The CDR3 contains 16 residues. CDR3 region: CATSRDGPGGLYEQYF. The CDR3 nucleotides read TGTGCCACCAGCAGAGATGGGCCAGGGGGCTTATACGAGCAGTACTTC. Combining the CDR3 with reference TRBV15 and TRBJ2-7 gives the whole variable domain DAMVIQNPRYQVTQFGKPVTLSCSQTLNHNVMYWYQQKSSQAPKLLFHYYDKDFNNEADTPDNFQSRRPNTSFCFLDIRSPGLGDTAMYLCATSRDGPGGLYEQYFGPGTRLTVT.

The V gene is TRBV9, the J gene TRBJ2-7; 7 nucleotides align to TRBD1. CDR3 length equals 15 residues. Germline V gene lookup returns CDR1 SGDLS and CDR2 YYNGEE. The trim removed 4 bases at V and 5 bases at J, leaving 12 bases unmatched. CDR3 DNA sequence: TGTGCCAGCAGCTCGAGCCGGGACAGTCTACACGAGCAGTACTTC. Translated: CASSSSRDSLHEQYF.

A few counts support this clone. The chain is built from TRBV29-1 and TRBJ2-2; D might be TRBD2 (5 bases). This CDR3 spans 13 amino acids. The germline V gene has CDR1 SQVTM and CDR2 ANQGSEA. Trimming took off 7 bases at V and 1 base at J, with 10 bases between the two ends. DNA for the CDR3: TGCAGCGCCGACGAGGGGAACACCGGGGAGCTGTTTTTT. Translated, it gives CSADEGNTGELFF.

The V and J genes are TRBV18 and TRBJ1-2; unclear D gene. The V end was cut by 3 bases, the J end by 1 base, with 12 bases between. Per germline, CDR1 KGHSH and CDR2 LQKENI. The length of the CDR3 is 15 residues. The CDR3 loop is CASSPFDWINYGYTF. The CDR3 coding sequence is TGTGCCAGCTCACCCTTTGACTGGATTAACTATGGCTACACCTTC.

The J gene is TRBJ2-2, the V gene TRBV13; 13 bases map to TRBD2. The germline V gene encodes CDR1 PRHDT and CDR2 FYEKMQ (reference sequence). After removal of 4 bases from V and 4 bases from J, the junction contained 6 bases not matched to a gene. This CDR3 region has 17 residues. CDR3 protein: CASSSQTSGGSTGELFF. CDR3 bases: TGTGCCAGCAGCTCTCAGACTAGCGGGGGGAGCACCGGGGAGCTGTTTTTT.

This clone was detected a few times. The rearrangement joins TRBV29-1 to TRBJ2-3; D is possibly TRBD1 (6 bases). Trimming removed 5 bases from V and 5 bases from J, with 8 bases in between. There are 11 residues in the CDR3. The germline gives CDR1 SQVTM, CDR2 ANQGSEA. This CDR3 is CSVLGGDTQYF. DNA for the CDR3: TGCAGCGTTCTAGGGGGAGATACGCAGTATTTT.

The genes are TRBV7-9 and TRBJ2-3, with 11 bases identical to TRBD2. The ends lost 2 bases at V and 0 bases at J; junction bases unmatched: 4. The CDR3 loop spans 17 amino acids. Germline CDR1 reads SEHNR; CDR2 reads FQNEAQ (reference sequence). The chain's CDR3 is CASSLRSSGGSTDTQYF. CDR3 nucleotide sequence: TGTGCCAGCAGCTTAAGATCTAGCGGGGGGAGCACAGATACGCAGTATTTT.

This rearrangement joins TRBV27 to TRBJ2-2, with D perhaps TRBD1 (6 bases). V was trimmed by 5 bases and J by 7 bases, leaving 8 bases between them. CDR3 size: 12 residues. Per germline, CDR1 MNHEY and CDR2 SMNVEV (reference sequence). CDR3 DNA: TGTGCCAGCAGTCAGGGGTACGGGGAGCTGTTTTTT. This encodes CASSQGYGELFF.

The gene calls are TRBV6-1 and TRBJ2-1; D is possibly TRBD1 (6 bases). CDR1 MNHNS and CDR2 SASEGT come from the germline V gene. V was trimmed by 4 bases and J by 4 bases, leaving 8 bases between them. CDR3 length: 13 amino acids. The CDR3 nucleotides are TGTGCCAGCAGTGGGACAGAGTACAATGAGCAGTTCTTC. Translating it yields CASSGTEYNEQFF.

The chain joins TRBV12-5 to TRBJ2-1; 12 nucleotides align to TRBD1. V trimming: 8 bases; J trimming: 15 bases; junction bases outside the gene matches: 14. CDR1 and CDR2 (germline): LGHNT, FRNRAP. The CDR3 has 14 residues. The CDR3 DNA is TGTGCTAGTAGTCCGGGACAGGGGGCTATCAGGGTGTTCTTC. Protein sequence: CASSPGQGAIRVFF.

Only a few counts were recorded for this clone. This chain uses TRBV7-8 with TRBJ2-7; 10 bases fit TRBD2. This CDR3 has 15 residues. Trimming at V came to 0 bases and at J to 2 bases, leaving 1 base not matched to a gene. The germline CDR1 and CDR2 sequences are SGHVS and FQNEAQ. Here the CDR3 DNA reads TGTGCCAGCAGCTTAGCCGGACTAGCGGCCTACGAGCAGTACTTC. It translates to CASSLAGLAAYEQYF. Full variable domain (outside the CDR3, taken from reference TRBV7-8 and TRBJ2-7): GAGVSQSPRYKVAKRGQDVALRCDPISGHVSLFWYQQALGQGPEFLTYFQNEAQLDKSGLPSDRFFAERPEGSVSTLKIQRTQQEDSAVYLCASSLAGLAAYEQYFGPGTRLTVT.

The chain has TRBV4-1 and TRBJ1-2; D might be TRBD1 (6 bases). V dropped 0 bases and J dropped 7 bases, with 15 bases sitting between them. CDR3 size: 15 residues. CDR1 is MGHRA, CDR2 YSYEKL, per germline. CDR3 DNA sequence: TGCGCCAGCAGCCAAGAAGTAGCAGGGGAGCGTGGCTACACCTTC. It yields the protein CASSQEVAGERGYTF.

The J gene is TRBJ2-7, the V gene TRBV27; D unclear. The V end lost 6 bases, the J end lost 9 bases, and 15 bases lay between the germline ends. This CDR3 spans 12 amino acids. CDR1 and CDR2 (germline): MNHEY, SMNVEV (reference sequence). Here the CDR3 reads CASSHTSKGQYF. CDR3 DNA: TGTGCCAGCAGCCACACTTCGAAGGGGCAGTACTTC.

The V gene is TRBV23-1, the J gene TRBJ2-5; D gene unclear. The J call is uncertain, as TRBJ2-7 better fits the DNA end. TRBV23-1 is an open reading frame, and its role is uncertain. The CDR3 length is 11 residues. The CDR3 region is CASSQCDEQYF. CDR3 DNA: TGCGCCAGCAGTCAATGCGACGAGCAGTACTTC.

J is TRBJ2-3 and V is TRBV9; D is uncertain. The V gene lost 0 bases and the J gene lost 0 bases, with 2 bases spanning the gap. The CDR3 has 13 amino acids. Per the germline V gene, CDR1 is SGDLS and CDR2 is YYNGEE. The CDR3 nucleotides read TGTGCCAGCAGCGTAGTCAGCACAGATACGCAGTATTTT. This sequence encodes CASSVVSTDTQYF.

This sequence joins TRBV9 and TRBJ2-3, with unresolved D. Trimming removed 3 bases from V and 0 bases from J, with 5 bases in between. CDR1 is SGDLS, CDR2 YYNGEE, per germline. CDR3 size: 13 residues. Here the CDR3 reads CASSADSTDTQYF. The CDR3 DNA follows: TGTGCCAGCAGCGCTGATAGCACAGATACGCAGTATTTT.

The rearrangement uses TRBV5-1 and TRBJ1-6; D gene uncertain. The ends were cut back, 4 bases at V and 0 bases at J, with 8 bases in the middle. The germline gives CDR1 SGHRS, CDR2 YFSETQ. The CDR3 covers 15 residues. Written as DNA, the CDR3 is TGCGCCAGCAGCCCCACCGGCTCCTATAATTCACCCCTCCACTTT. Residues: CASSPTGSYNSPLHF.